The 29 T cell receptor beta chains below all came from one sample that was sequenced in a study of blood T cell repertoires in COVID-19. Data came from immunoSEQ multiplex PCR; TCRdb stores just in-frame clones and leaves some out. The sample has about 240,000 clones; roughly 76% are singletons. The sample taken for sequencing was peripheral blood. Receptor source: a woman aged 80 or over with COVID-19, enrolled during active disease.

The CDR3 loop reads CAWRTGGGNYGYTF. CDR3 in DNA: TGTGCCTGGAGGACAGGCGGGGGGAACTATGGCTACACCTTC. This chain uses TRBV30 with TRBJ1-2; D is perhaps TRBD1 (6 bases). The CDR3 runs 14 residues. The germline V and J ends were trimmed by 3 bases and 2 bases, with 13 bases remaining between them. The V gene's germline CDR1 is GTSNPN and CDR2 SVGIG (reference sequence).

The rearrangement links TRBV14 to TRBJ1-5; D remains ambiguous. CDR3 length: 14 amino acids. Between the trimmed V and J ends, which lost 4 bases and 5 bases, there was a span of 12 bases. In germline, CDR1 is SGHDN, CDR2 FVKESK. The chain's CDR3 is CASSPYATDQPQHF. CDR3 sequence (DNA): TGTGCCAGCAGCCCTTATGCTACAGATCAGCCCCAGCATTTT.

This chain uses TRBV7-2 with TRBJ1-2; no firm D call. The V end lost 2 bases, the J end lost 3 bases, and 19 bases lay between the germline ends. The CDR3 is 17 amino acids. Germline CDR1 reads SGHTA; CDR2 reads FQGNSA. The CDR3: CASSLLRSGERDYGYTF. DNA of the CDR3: TGTGCCAGCAGCTTATTACGCTCGGGCGAGAGGGACTATGGCTACACCTTC.

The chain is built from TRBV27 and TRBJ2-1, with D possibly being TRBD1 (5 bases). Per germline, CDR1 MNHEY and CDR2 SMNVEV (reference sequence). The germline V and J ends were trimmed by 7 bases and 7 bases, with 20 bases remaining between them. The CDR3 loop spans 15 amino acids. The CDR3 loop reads CASTPRRGPANEQFF. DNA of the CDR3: TGTGCCAGCACCCCCCGAAGGGGTCCGGCTAATGAGCAGTTCTTC.

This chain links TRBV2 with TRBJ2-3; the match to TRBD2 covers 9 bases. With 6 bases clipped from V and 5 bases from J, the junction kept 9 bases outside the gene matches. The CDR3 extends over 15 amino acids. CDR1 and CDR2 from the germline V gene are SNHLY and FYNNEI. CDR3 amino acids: CASRRLAGAGDTQYF. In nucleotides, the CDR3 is TGTGCCAGCAGACGTTTAGCGGGAGCGGGAGATACGCAGTATTTT.

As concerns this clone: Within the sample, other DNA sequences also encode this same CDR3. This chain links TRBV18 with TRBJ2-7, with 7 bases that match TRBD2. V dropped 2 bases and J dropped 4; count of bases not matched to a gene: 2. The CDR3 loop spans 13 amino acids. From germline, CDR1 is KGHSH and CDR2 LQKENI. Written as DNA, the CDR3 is TGTGCCAGCTCACCAGGGGGGGGGTACGAGCAGTACTTC. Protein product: CASSPGGGYEQYF.

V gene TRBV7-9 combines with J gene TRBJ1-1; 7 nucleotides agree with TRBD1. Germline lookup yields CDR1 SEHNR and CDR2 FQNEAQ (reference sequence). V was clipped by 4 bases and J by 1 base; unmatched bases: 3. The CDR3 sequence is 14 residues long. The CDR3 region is CASSWGQTNTEAFF. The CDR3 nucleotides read TGTGCCAGCAGCTGGGGACAGACGAACACTGAAGCTTTCTTT.

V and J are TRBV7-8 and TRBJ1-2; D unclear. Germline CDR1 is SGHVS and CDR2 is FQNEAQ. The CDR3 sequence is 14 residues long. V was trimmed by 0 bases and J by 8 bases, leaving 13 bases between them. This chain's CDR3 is CASSLASGFGGYTF. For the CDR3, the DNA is TGTGCCAGCAGCTTAGCGTCGGGGTTCGGCGGCTACACCTTC.

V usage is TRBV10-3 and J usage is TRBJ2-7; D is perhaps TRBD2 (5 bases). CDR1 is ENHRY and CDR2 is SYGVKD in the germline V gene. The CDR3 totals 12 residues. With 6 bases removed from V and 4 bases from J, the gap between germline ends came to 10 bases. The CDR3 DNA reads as TGTGCCATCAGGAAGGGAGAATACGAGCAGTACTTC. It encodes CAIRKGEYEQYF.

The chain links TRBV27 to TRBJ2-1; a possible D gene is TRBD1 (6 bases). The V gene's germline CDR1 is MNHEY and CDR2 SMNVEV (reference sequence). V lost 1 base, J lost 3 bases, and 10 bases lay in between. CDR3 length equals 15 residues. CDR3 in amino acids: CASSLFGQIYNEQFF. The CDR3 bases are TGTGCCAGCAGTTTATTCGGACAGATCTACAATGAGCAGTTCTTC.

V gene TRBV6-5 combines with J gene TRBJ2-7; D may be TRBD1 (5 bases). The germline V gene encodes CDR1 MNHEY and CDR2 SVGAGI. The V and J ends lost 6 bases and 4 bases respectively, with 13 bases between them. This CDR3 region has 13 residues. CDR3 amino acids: CASRPGIAYEQYF. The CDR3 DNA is TGTGCCAGCAGACCAGGGATCGCGTACGAGCAGTACTTC.

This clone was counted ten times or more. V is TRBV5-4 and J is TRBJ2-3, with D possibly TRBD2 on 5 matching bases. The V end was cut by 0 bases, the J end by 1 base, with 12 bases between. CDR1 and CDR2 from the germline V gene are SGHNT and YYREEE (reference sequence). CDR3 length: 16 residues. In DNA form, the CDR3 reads TGTGCCAGCAGCTTGGTAACGGGGATAGGCACAGATACGCAGTATTTT. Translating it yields CASSLVTGIGTDTQYF.

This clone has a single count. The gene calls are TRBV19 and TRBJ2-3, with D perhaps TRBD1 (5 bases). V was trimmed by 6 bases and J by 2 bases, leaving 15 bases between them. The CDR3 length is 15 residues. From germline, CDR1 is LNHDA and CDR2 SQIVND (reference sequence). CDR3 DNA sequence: TGTGCCAGTAGAGATGGGGCCCTCCTCACAGATACGCAGTATTTT. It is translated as CASRDGALLTDTQYF.

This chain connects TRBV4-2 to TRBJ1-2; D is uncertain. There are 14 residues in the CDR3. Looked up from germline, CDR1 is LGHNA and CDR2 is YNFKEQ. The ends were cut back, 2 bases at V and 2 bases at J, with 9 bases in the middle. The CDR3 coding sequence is TGTGCCAGCAGCCAATACGGGTGGAACTATGGCTACACCTTC. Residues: CASSQYGWNYGYTF.

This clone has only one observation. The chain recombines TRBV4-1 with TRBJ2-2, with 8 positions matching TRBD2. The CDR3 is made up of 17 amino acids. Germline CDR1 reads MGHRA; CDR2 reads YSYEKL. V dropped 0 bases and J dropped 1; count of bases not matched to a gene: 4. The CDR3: CASSQEWLAGNTGELFF. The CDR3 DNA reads TGCGCCAGCAGCCAAGAATGGCTAGCGGGGAACACCGGGGAGCTGTTTTTT.

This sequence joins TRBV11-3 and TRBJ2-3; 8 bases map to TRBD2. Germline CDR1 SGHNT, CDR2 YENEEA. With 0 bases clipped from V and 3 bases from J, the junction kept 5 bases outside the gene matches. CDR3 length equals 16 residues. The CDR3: CASSLDTSGRTDTQYF. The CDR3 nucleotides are TGTGCCAGCAGCTTAGATACCAGCGGGAGAACAGATACGCAGTATTTT.

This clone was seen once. CDR3 residues: CASSPRTSGASTDTQYF. In nucleotides, the CDR3 is TGTGCCAGCTCACCCCGGACTAGCGGGGCTAGCACAGATACGCAGTATTTT. The chain carries TRBV18 and TRBJ2-3; 12 bases are shared with TRBD2. The CDR3 contains 17 residues. Germline V lookup: CDR1 KGHSH, CDR2 LQKENI. V shed 3 bases, J shed 0 bases, and the junction held 4 bases outside the gene matches.

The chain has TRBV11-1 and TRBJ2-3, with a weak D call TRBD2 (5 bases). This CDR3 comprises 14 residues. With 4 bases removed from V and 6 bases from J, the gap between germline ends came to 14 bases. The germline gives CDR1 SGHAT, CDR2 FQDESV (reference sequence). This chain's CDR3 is CASSSRAVGDTQYF. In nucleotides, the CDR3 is TGTGCCAGCAGCTCGCGGGCCGTCGGGGATACGCAGTATTTT.

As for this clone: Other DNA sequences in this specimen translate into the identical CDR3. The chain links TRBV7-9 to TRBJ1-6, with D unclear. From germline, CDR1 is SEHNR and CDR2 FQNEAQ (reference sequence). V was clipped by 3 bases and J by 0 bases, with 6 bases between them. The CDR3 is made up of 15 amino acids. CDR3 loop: CASSLGSSYNSPLHF. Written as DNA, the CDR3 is TGTGCCAGCAGCTTGGGGAGCTCCTATAATTCACCCCTCCACTTT. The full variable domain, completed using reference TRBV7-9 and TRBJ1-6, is DTGVSQNPRHKITKRGQNVTFRCDPISEHNRLYWYRQTLGQGPEFLTYFQNEAQLEKSRLLSDRFSAERPKGSFSTLEIQRTEQGDSAMYLCASSLGSSYNSPLHFGNGTRLTVT.

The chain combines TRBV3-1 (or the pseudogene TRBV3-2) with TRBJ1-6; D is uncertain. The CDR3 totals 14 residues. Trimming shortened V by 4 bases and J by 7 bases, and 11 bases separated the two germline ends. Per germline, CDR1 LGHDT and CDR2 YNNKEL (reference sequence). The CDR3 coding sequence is TGTGCCAGCAGCCCTAACAGAGAAAATTCACCCCTCCACTTT. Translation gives CASSPNRENSPLHF.

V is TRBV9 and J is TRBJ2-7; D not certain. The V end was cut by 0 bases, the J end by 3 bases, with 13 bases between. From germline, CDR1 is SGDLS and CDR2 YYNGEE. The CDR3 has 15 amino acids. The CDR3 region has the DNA TGTGCCAGCAGCGTAGGCGGTACCTATTACTACGAGCAGTACTTC. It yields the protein CASSVGGTYYYEQYF.

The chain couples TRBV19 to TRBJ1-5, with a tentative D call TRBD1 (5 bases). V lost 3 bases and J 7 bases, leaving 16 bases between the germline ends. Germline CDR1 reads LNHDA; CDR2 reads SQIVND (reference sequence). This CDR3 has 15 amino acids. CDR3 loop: CASSMWQGKGQPQHF. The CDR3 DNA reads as TGTGCCAGTAGTATGTGGCAGGGCAAAGGGCAGCCCCAGCATTTT.

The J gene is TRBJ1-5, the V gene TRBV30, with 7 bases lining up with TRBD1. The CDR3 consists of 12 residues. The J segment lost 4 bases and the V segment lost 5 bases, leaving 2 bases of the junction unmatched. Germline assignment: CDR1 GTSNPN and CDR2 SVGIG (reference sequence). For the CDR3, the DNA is TGTGCCTGGGGGGGACAGAATCAGCCCCAGCATTTT. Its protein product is CAWGGQNQPQHF.

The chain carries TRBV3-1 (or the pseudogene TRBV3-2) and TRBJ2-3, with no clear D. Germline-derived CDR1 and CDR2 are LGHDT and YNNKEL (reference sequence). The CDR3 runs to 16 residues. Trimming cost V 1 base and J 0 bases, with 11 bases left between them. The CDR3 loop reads CASSQGVRRSTDTQYF. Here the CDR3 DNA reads TGTGCCAGCAGCCAAGGGGTAAGGCGGAGCACAGATACGCAGTATTTT.

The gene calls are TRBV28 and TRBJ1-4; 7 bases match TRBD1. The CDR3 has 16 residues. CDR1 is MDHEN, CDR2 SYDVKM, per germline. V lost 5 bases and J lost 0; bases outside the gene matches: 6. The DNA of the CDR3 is TGTGCCAGCAGTGCCCCTACAGGGGCAACTAATGAAAAACTGTTTTTT. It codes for CASSAPTGATNEKLFF.

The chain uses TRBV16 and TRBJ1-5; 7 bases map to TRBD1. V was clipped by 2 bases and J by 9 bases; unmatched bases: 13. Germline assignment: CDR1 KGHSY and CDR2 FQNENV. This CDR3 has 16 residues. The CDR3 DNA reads TGTGCCAGCAGCCAAGCCCTTGGACAGGCCGAGCGGCCCCAGCATTTT. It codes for CASSQALGQAERPQHF.

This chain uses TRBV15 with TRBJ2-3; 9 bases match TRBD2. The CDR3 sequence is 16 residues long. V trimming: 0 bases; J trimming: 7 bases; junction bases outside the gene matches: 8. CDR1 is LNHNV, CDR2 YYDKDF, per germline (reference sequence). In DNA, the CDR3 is TGTGCCACCAGCAGAGATCGAGTAGCGGGGGTTTATACGCAGTATTTT. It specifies CATSRDRVAGVYTQYF.

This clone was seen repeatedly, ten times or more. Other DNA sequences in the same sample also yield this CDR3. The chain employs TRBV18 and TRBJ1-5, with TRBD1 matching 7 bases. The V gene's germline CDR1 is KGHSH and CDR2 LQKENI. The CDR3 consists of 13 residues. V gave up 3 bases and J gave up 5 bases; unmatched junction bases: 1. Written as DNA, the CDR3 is TGTGCCAGCTCACCCGACAGGGATCAGCCCCAGCATTTT. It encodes CASSPDRDQPQHF.

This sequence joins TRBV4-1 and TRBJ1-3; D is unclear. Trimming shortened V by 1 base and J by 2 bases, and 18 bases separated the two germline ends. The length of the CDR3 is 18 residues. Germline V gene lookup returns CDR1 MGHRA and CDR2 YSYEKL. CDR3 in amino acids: CASSQALRGSSTGNTIYF. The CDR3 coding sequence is TGCGCCAGCAGCCAAGCCCTCCGGGGATCCTCTACTGGAAACACCATATATTTT.